This T cell receptor beta chain was identified in a study of blood T cells in healthy people across ages (dated by TCRdb to the mid-2010s). A note on the overall study: In model experiments, roughly one uniquely barcoded TCR beta cDNA molecule per two T cells was captured by template switching. Using deep sequencing normalized with unique cDNA molecular identifiers, the study measured how TCR beta repertoire diversity changes with age. The donors were divided into four age groups: young (average around 16 years), middle-aged (over 35), aged (under 70) and long-lived (about 80). To avoid experimental bias, donors of different ages were spread randomly across the sequencing lanes. Using the same blood draw, the study looked at two additional independent replicas of 1 million unique cDNA reads for two donors, one aged 18 to 29 and the other aged 80 or older. General findings and caveats noted by the study authors: Estimates of total diversity based on one million sequenced T cells were regarded as lower bounds and as underestimates. Because donor CMV infection status was unknown, age-related changes in expanded clonotypes were potentially confounded. As age increased, observed TCR beta diversity per million T cells dropped in a roughly linear way, and a significant reduction was already evident by age roughly 36. Compared with the aged group, the long-lived group had more naive CD4+ T cells, fewer expanded clones and increased TCR diversity, a pattern suggesting age selection. The percentage of naive T cells measured by flow cytometry correlated strongly with observed TCR beta diversity. Conclusive comparison of naive and antigen-experienced compartments was prevented by the profiling of bulk unsorted PBMCs.

Systemically healthy Caucasian individuals from Russia, 35 to 40 in total and aged about 6 to 100 years, were included as donors. Each donor gave approximately 9.3 milliliters of peripheral blood, collected into EDTA-treated Vacutainer tubes. Ficoll-Paque density-gradient centrifugation was used to isolate PBMCs, with at least 6 million per sample. Trizol reagent was used to extract total RNA from the PBMCs, yielding at least 6 micrograms per sample. For every donor, an aliquot of PBMCs went through flow cytometry to measure the percentages of naive CD45RAhigh/CD27high T cells. As for this clonotype: This clone's antigen is unknown. No clone much larger than this one lies a single base away; base qualities are absent.

The library was produced with 5' RACE. These reads were obtained on an Illumina HiSeq 2500. A second about 7 to 11 cycle PCR used a sample-barcoded 5' primer and a J-beta primer mix. A template-switch 5' adaptor carrying 12 random nucleotides introduced a unique molecular identifier onto each TCR beta cDNA molecule. At least 2.5 million CDR3-containing paired-end reads were obtained from each sample. First-strand cDNA synthesis was performed from all RNA using the Mint cDNA synthesis kit, with priming by a TRBC-specific oligonucleotide. Following uracil-DNA glycosylase treatment, a first 18-cycle PCR with universal primers M1SS and BC2_uni_R was performed on all cDNA. In the source study's methods: For normalization, 1 million high-quality reads were randomly selected from each sample, with every read carrying a distinct molecular identifier. Instead of being binned into consensus sequences, reads with shared molecular identifiers were discarded. MiTCR, set to a Q25 quality threshold and the strictest error-elimination algorithm, was used for CDR3 identification, clonotype clustering and error correction. A nonparametric unseen species model using Euler transformation provided a lower-bound estimate of total TCR beta diversity. The public reads were run again by TCRdb, first through fastp at Q25 and then through MiXCR, and only productive beta chains were kept. Merged by CDR3 protein, the rows form single entries marked with the most common genes and DNA. The V and J calls, along with clone size, are taken from TCRdb and not from the paper's own processing. Across this sample there are over 1,200,000 distinct CDR3 sequences, with around 59% seen only once. The ten most abundant clones make up over 6.5% of the sample.

Sequencing was done on a sample of blood. This TCR was recovered from a man younger than 35 in good health.

The DNA reads as follows: TGCAGCGCCACCTTGGACAGGAGCTACGAGCAGTACTTC. Its translation is CSATLDRSYEQYF. The V and J genes are TRBV29-1 and TRBJ2-7, with TRBD1 matching 7 junction bases. Trimming takes 7 bases off V and 3 bases off J; junction bases not matched to a gene: 9. Including cysteine and phenylalanine, the CDR3 has 13 amino acids. The kept DNA is CDR3 alone, 39 bases in frame from the first base. As encoded in the germline V gene, CDR1 is SQVTM while CDR2 is ANQGSEA.